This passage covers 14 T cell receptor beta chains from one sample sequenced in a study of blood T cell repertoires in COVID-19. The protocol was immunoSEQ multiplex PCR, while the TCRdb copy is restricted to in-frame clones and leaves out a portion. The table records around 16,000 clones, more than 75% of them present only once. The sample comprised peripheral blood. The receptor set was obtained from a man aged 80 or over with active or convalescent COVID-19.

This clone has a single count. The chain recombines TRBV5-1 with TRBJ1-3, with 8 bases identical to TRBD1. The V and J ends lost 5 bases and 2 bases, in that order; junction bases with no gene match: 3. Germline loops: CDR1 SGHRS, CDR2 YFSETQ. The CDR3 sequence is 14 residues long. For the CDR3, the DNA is TGCGCCAGCAGTTGGACAGGGACTGGAAACACCATATATTTT. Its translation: CASSWTGTGNTIYF.

The CDR3 region is CASSPQGSGGYTF. CDR3 DNA sequence: TGTGCCAGCAGCCCACAGGGGTCCGGTGGCTACACCTTC. The chain uses TRBV12-3 or TRBV12-4 and TRBJ1-2; TRBD1 matches at 7 bases. The CDR3 covers 13 residues. Trimming cost V 6 bases and J 7 bases; bases outside gene matches: 8.

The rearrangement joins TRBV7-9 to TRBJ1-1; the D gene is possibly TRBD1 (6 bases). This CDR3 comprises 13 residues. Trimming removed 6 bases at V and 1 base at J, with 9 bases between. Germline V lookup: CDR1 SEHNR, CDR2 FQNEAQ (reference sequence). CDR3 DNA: TGTGCCAGCAGGGGACAAGGGAACACTGAAGCTTTCTTT. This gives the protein CASRGQGNTEAFF.

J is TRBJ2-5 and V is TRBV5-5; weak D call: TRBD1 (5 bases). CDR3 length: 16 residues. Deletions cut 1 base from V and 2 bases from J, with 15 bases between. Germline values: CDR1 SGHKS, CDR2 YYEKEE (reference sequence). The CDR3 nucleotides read TGTGCCAGCAGCTTGAGCCCAGGGTTACTGCAAGAGACCCAGTACTTC. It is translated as CASSLSPGLLQETQYF.

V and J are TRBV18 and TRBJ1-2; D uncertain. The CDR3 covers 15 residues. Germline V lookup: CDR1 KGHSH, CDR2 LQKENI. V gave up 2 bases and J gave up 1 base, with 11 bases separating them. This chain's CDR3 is CASSPSQDVNYGYTF. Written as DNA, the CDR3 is TGTGCCAGCTCACCAAGCCAGGATGTTAACTATGGCTACACCTTC.

For the CDR3, the DNA is TGTGCCAGCAGCTTAGCTAGCGGAGCAGATACGCAGTATTTT. Encoded protein: CASSLASGADTQYF. V and J are TRBV7-9 and TRBJ2-3, with D perhaps matching TRBD2 (6 bases). The CDR3 is 14 residues long. CDR1 is SEHNR and CDR2 is FQNEAQ in the germline V gene (reference sequence). V lost 0 bases to trimming and J lost 4 bases, with 8 bases between them.

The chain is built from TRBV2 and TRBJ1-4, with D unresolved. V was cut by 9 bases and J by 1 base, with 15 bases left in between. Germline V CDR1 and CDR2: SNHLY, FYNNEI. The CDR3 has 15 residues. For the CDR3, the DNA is TGTGCCAGTTGCCCCAACAGCATAACTAATGAAAAACTGTTTTTT. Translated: CASCPNSITNEKLFF.

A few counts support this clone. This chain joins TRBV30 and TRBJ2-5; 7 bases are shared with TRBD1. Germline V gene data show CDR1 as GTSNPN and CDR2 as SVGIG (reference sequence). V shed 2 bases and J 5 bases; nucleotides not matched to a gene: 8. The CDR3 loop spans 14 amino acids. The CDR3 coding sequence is TGTGCCTGGAGTCCGACAGGGTTGGGGGAGACCCAGTACTTC. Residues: CAWSPTGLGETQYF.

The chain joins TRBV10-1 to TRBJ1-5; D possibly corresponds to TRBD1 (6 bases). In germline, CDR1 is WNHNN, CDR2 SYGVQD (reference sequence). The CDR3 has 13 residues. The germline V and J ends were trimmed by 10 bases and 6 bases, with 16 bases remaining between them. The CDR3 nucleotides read TGCGCCACCCTGACAGGTACCCCTCAGCCCCAGCATTTT. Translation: CATLTGTPQPQHF.

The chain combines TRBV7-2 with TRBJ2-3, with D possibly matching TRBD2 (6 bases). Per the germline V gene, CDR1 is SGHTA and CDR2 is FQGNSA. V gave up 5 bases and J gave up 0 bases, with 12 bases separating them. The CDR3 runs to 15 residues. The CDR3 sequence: CASSPVGGSTDTQYF. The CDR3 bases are TGTGCCAGCAGCCCTGTGGGGGGAAGCACAGATACGCAGTATTTT.

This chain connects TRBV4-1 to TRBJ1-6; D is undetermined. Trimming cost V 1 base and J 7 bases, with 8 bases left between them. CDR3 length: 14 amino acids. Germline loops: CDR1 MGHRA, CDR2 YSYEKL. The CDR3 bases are TGCGCCAGCAGCCAAGTTTTGCGGAATTCACCCCTCCACTTT. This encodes CASSQVLRNSPLHF.

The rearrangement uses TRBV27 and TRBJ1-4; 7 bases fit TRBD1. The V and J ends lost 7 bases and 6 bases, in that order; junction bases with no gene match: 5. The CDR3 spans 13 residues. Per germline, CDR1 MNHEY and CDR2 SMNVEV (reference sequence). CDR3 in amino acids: CASTWTGYEKLFF. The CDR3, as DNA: TGTGCCAGCACTTGGACAGGATATGAAAAACTGTTTTTT.

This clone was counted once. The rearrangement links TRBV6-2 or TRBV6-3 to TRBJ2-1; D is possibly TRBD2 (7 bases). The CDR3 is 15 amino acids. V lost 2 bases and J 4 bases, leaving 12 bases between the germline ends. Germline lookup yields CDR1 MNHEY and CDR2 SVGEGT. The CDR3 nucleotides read TGTGCCAGCAGTTACAGGGGGGGGGTATACAATGAGCAGTTCTTC. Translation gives CASSYRGGVYNEQFF.

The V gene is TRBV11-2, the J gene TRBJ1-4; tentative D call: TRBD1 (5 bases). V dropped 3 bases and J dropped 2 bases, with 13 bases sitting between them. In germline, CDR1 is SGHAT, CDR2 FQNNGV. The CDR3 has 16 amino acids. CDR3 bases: TGTGCCAGCAGCTTCCCCAGGGAAGGCACTAATGAAAAACTGTTTTTT. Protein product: CASSFPREGTNEKLFF.